Below are 24 T cell receptor beta chains sequenced from a single sample in a study of blood T cell repertoires in COVID-19. TCRdb keeps only in-frame clones here, not all; method: immunoSEQ multiplex PCR. The sample consists of 300,000 to 450,000 clones, approximately 89% of them appearing once. The sample consisted of PBMCs or T cells enriched from blood (not recorded which). These receptors all come from a man aged 35 to 55 in a cohort exposed to, infected with or recovered from COVID-19 (not recorded which).

The CDR3 DNA is TGTGCCAGCAGTGAATTGGGGACAGGGGGCACGTACTATGGCTACACCTTC. Translating it yields CASSELGTGGTYYGYTF. The chain combines TRBV25-1 with TRBJ1-2; 12 nucleotides match TRBD1. The ends lost 1 base at V and 3 bases at J; junction bases unmatched: 6. This CDR3 comprises 17 residues. The germline gives CDR1 MGHDK, CDR2 SYGVNS.

The chain couples TRBV18 to TRBJ2-5; 7 nucleotides align to TRBD2. Germline-derived CDR1 and CDR2 are KGHSH and LQKENI. Trimming took 4 bases from V and 1 from J; bases not matched to a gene: 3. There are 14 residues in the CDR3. In DNA, the CDR3 is TGTGCCAGCTCACTGGGACTAACCCAAGAGACCCAGTACTTC. It encodes CASSLGLTQETQYF.

This clone has just one count. The chain recombines TRBV5-1 with TRBJ2-3; 10 nucleotides match TRBD2. The CDR3 covers 16 residues. The ends lost 0 bases at V and 1 base at J; junction bases unmatched: 2. CDR1 is SGHRS, CDR2 YFSETQ, per germline. CDR3 DNA sequence: TGCGCCAGCAGCTTGGCAAGCGGGGGGGGCACAGATACGCAGTATTTT. Translating gives CASSLASGGGTDTQYF.

The V call is TRBV3-1 (or the pseudogene TRBV3-2), the J call TRBJ1-2; TRBD1 is a possible D gene (5 bases). Germline V CDR1 and CDR2: LGHDT, YNNKEL (reference sequence). V shed 0 bases and J shed 6 bases, with 11 bases lying between them. The CDR3 runs 14 residues. CDR3 DNA sequence: TGTGCCAGCAGCCAAGAGCCCAGGGTGGATGGCTACACCTTC. Its protein is CASSQEPRVDGYTF.

This clone was seen a few times. The chain joins TRBV5-1 to TRBJ2-2; TRBD2 agrees at 7 bases. V was pared by 1 base and J by 4 bases, with 19 bases of the junction left unmatched. The V gene's germline CDR1 is SGHRS and CDR2 YFSETQ. The CDR3 loop spans 20 amino acids. The CDR3 bases are TGCGCCAGCAGCTTGAATCCAGCGGGAACCACTAGCCGAAGCACCGGGGAGCTGTTTTTT. Residues: CASSLNPAGTTSRSTGELFF.

This clone has more than one count but fewer than ten. The genes are TRBV5-5 and TRBJ2-1; TRBD2 matches 13 bases. CDR1 is SGHKS and CDR2 is YYEKEE in the germline V gene (reference sequence). V was pared by 4 bases and J by 3 bases, with 7 bases of the junction left unmatched. The CDR3 length is 17 residues. The CDR3 protein is CASSRTSGRGFYNEQFF. The CDR3 coding sequence is TGTGCCAGCAGCCGTACTAGCGGGAGGGGGTTCTACAATGAGCAGTTCTTC.

The CDR3 spells CASSQGAVITRGEQYF. The CDR3 nucleotides are TGTGCCAGCAGCCAAGGAGCGGTCATAACCAGAGGGGAGCAGTACTTC. The chain carries TRBV7-2 and TRBJ2-7; possibly TRBD2 for D (5 bases). Germline V gene lookup returns CDR1 SGHTA and CDR2 FQGNSA. The ends were cut back, 5 bases at V and 7 bases at J, with 24 bases in the middle. The CDR3 runs to 16 residues.

The chain combines TRBV28 with TRBJ1-5, with TRBD1 as a possible D gene (6 bases). Germline assignment: CDR1 MDHEN and CDR2 SYDVKM. V was cut by 4 bases and J by 6 bases, with 16 bases left in between. This CDR3 has 15 residues. CDR3: CASSYRRQGIQPQHF. Written as DNA, the CDR3 is TGTGCCAGCAGTTACCGGCGGCAGGGGATTCAGCCCCAGCATTTT.

The table lists this clone with a few counts. The chain links TRBV4-1 to TRBJ2-1, with 7 bases matching TRBD1. Germline V gene lookup returns CDR1 MGHRA and CDR2 YSYEKL. V was clipped by 0 bases and J by 6 bases; unmatched bases: 5. The length of the CDR3 is 15 residues. CDR3 loop: CASSQDFTGANEQFF. The CDR3 DNA is TGCGCCAGCAGCCAAGATTTCACAGGGGCCAATGAGCAGTTCTTC.

The CDR3 loop reads CASSSGPQGDTQYF. CDR3 in DNA: TGCGCCAGCAGCTCGGGACCACAGGGAGATACGCAGTATTTT. The V gene is TRBV5-1, the J gene TRBJ2-3; TRBD1 is a possible D gene (6 bases). The CDR3 loop spans 14 amino acids. Trimming shortened V by 3 bases and J by 5 bases, and 13 bases separated the two germline ends. From germline, CDR1 is SGHRS and CDR2 YFSETQ.

The gene calls are TRBV5-5 and TRBJ2-7, with 9 positions matching TRBD1. This CDR3 has 14 residues. From germline, CDR1 is SGHKS and CDR2 YYEKEE (reference sequence). J gave up 7 bases and V 1 base, and 6 bases lay outside the gene matches. The CDR3 here is CASSLRQGEGEQYF. CDR3 nucleotides: TGTGCCAGCAGCTTGCGACAGGGGGAGGGAGAGCAGTACTTC.

CDR3 sequence (DNA): TGTGCCAGCAGCTTCCGGGACTCAGGGGGGAATGAGCAGTTCTTC. Its translation is CASSFRDSGGNEQFF. The chain uses TRBV7-3 and TRBJ2-1; D possibly corresponds to TRBD1 (7 bases). V lost 3 bases and J 7 bases, leaving 16 bases between the germline ends. This CDR3 has 15 amino acids. Germline CDR1 is SGHTA and CDR2 is FQGTGA.

The genes are TRBV29-1 and TRBJ1-3; the D gene is possibly TRBD1 (5 bases). Trimming shortened V by 2 bases and J by 16 bases, and 18 bases separated the two germline ends. Germline V gene data show CDR1 as SQVTM and CDR2 as ANQGSEA. The CDR3 spans 12 residues. This chain's CDR3 is CSVESPMAGNYF. DNA of the CDR3: TGCAGCGTTGAATCACCAATGGCAGGGAACTATTTT.

This chain uses TRBV30 with TRBJ2-1; TRBD2 agrees at 10 bases. V lost 0 bases to trimming and J lost 13 bases; unmatched junction nucleotides: 9. CDR1 and CDR2 (germline): GTSNPN, SVGIG (reference sequence). The CDR3 runs 14 residues. Here the CDR3 DNA reads TGTGCCTGGAGTGTAGTCCCCCTAGCGGGGGTCCAGTTCTTC. Translated, it gives CAWSVVPLAGVQFF.

The rearrangement joins TRBV5-6 to TRBJ1-5, with D possibly TRBD1 on 5 matching bases. In germline, CDR1 is SGHDT, CDR2 YYEEEE. The CDR3 runs to 14 residues. The V and J ends lost 3 bases and 4 bases respectively, with 11 bases between them. The CDR3, as DNA: TGTGCCAGCAGCTCCCGGGGGTCTAATCAGCCCCAGCATTTT. Amino acid sequence: CASSSRGSNQPQHF.

The chain employs TRBV28 and TRBJ2-7; 7 bases line up with TRBD1. The germline V gene has CDR1 MDHEN and CDR2 SYDVKM. After removal of 4 bases from V and 2 bases from J, the junction contained 5 bases not matched to a gene. The CDR3 covers 14 residues. CDR3 nucleotides: TGTGCCAGCAGTTCAGGACAGGTGGCCTACGAGCAGTACTTC. Encoded protein: CASSSGQVAYEQYF.

The count of this clone is one. The CDR3 coding sequence is TGCGCCAGCAGCTTGGGAGGGGGAAACTACGAGCAGTACTTC. Translation: CASSLGGGNYEQYF. The rearrangement links TRBV5-1 to TRBJ2-7; D perhaps matches TRBD1 (6 bases). This CDR3 spans 14 amino acids. Trimming left V 0 bases short and J 3 bases short, with 10 bases between. Germline V gene sequence: CDR1 SGHRS, CDR2 YFSETQ.

The chain recombines TRBV6-1 with TRBJ2-7; TRBD2 matches 13 bases. V was pared by 4 bases and J by 6 bases, with 9 bases of the junction left unmatched. Germline V lookup: CDR1 MNHNS, CDR2 SASEGT. The CDR3 runs 16 residues. The CDR3, as DNA: TGTGCCAGCAGTGCCAAAATGGGACTAGCGGGATCCGAGCAGTACTTC. It yields the protein CASSAKMGLAGSEQYF.

The chain employs TRBV7-2 and TRBJ2-7; D possibly corresponds to TRBD2 (6 bases). V was pared by 5 bases and J by 2 bases, with 16 bases between. The CDR3 is 15 residues long. Germline CDR1 reads SGHTA; CDR2 reads FQGNSA. CDR3 amino acids: CASSRASSATYEQYF. The CDR3 nucleotides read TGTGCCAGCAGCCGCGCCTCTAGCGCCACCTACGAGCAGTACTTC.

The chain links TRBV6-6 to TRBJ2-1, with TRBD2 matching 8 bases. J was trimmed by 7 bases and V by 6 bases; bases with no gene match: 17. Germline V gives CDR1 MNHNY, CDR2 SVGAGI (reference sequence). The CDR3 has 17 amino acids. The CDR3 spells CASRRNPTLAGSNEQFF. CDR3 sequence (DNA): TGTGCCAGCAGACGAAATCCGACGTTAGCGGGATCAAATGAGCAGTTCTTC.

The chain uses TRBV28 and TRBJ1-2, with TRBD1 matching over 11 bases. Germline CDR1 reads MDHEN; CDR2 reads SYDVKM. The CDR3 has 16 amino acids. V lost 5 bases, J lost 4 bases, and 9 bases stayed unmatched. CDR3 in DNA: TGTGCCAGCAGTCTCGGACAGGGGGCGTTTGTCTATGGCTACACCTTC. Translating gives CASSLGQGAFVYGYTF.

V and J are TRBV5-1 and TRBJ2-1, with 11 bases lining up with TRBD2. Trimming took 1 base from V and 7 from J; bases not matched to a gene: 4. Germline V gene lookup returns CDR1 SGHRS and CDR2 YFSETQ. The CDR3 is made up of 15 amino acids. CDR3 loop: CASSLTSGSTNEQFF. The CDR3 DNA reads as TGCGCCAGCAGCTTGACTAGCGGGAGTACAAATGAGCAGTTCTTC. The whole variable domain, remainder taken from reference TRBV5-1 and TRBJ2-1, is KAGVTQTPRYLIKTRGQQVTLSCSPISGHRSVSWYQQTPGQGLQFLFEYFSETQRNKGNFPGRFSGRQFSNSRSEMNVSTLELGDSALYLCASSLTSGSTNEQFFGPGTRLTVL.

This clone was recorded a few times. The CDR3 protein is CASSQERGVDYGYTF. The CDR3, as DNA: TGCGCCAGCAGCCAAGAACGAGGTGTGGACTATGGCTACACCTTC. This chain joins TRBV4-1 and TRBJ1-2; D is unresolved. Germline CDR1 MGHRA, CDR2 YSYEKL. CDR3 length: 15 amino acids. V was shortened by 0 bases and J by 3 bases, with 11 bases between the two germline ends.

The chain joins TRBV30 to TRBJ1-2; TRBD1 matches at 10 bases. The CDR3 contains 13 residues. Germline values: CDR1 GTSNPN, CDR2 SVGIG (reference sequence). V shed 3 bases, J shed 6 bases, and the junction held 4 bases outside the gene matches. This chain's CDR3 is CAWSQTGGDGYTF. The CDR3, as DNA: TGTGCCTGGAGCCAGACAGGGGGCGATGGCTACACCTTC.